The sequence of this T cell receptor beta chain was determined in a study of beta chain features in type 1 diabetes. A few counts support this clone. Trimming removed 3 bases from V and 5 bases from J, with 16 bases in between. The CDR3 sequence is 15 residues long. The germline V gene encodes CDR1 SGHTA and CDR2 FQGNSA. Isolated RNA was reverse transcribed in full, so expressed TCRB transcripts were sequenced. The method was immunoSEQ multiplex PCR; TCRdb's version includes in-frame clones alone and lacks a portion of them. The repertoire has 120,000 to 150,000 clones, roughly 10% of them found once; the top ten carry under 1.5%.

The receptor comes from a man aged 18 to 30 in good health. The sequenced material came from naive CD4+ T cells from blood. The chain is built from TRBV7-2 and TRBJ2-5; D is possibly TRBD1 (6 bases). DNA of the CDR3: TGTGCCAGCAGCTTTAGGCAGGGGAAGGCTGAGACCCAGTACTTC. This sequence encodes CASSFRQGKAETQYF.